Below are 26 T cell receptor beta chains sequenced from a single sample in a study of cytomegalovirus exposure and HLA in healthy donors. The study ran its PCR with 60 Vbeta and 13 Jbeta primers. Repertoires were generated with immunoSEQ multiplex PCR, while TCRdb's copy carries only in-frame clones and drops some. The repertoire has under 200,000 clones, 60% to 80% of them found once; the top ten carry approximately 2.3%. Sequenced material: PBMCs. The receptor source for this set is a man aged 50 or older in good health and CMV-seropositive.

The chain employs TRBV5-1 and TRBJ1-3; D remains unclear. The CDR3 is 16 amino acids. The germline CDR1 and CDR2 sequences are SGHRS and YFSETQ. Trimming cost V 1 base and J 0 bases, with 11 bases left between them. CDR3 sequence reads: CASSLRAGNSGNTIYF. The CDR3 DNA reads as TGCGCCAGCAGCTTGCGAGCGGGAAACTCTGGAAACACCATATATTTT.

This clone was seen a handful of times. The rearrangement joins TRBV5-1 to TRBJ2-1; tentatively, D is TRBD1 (7 bases). The CDR3 consists of 13 residues. The V end was cut by 3 bases, the J end by 10 bases, with 14 bases between. In germline, CDR1 is SGHRS, CDR2 YFSETQ. The CDR3 DNA follows: TGCGCCAGCAGCTGGACTCAGGGGGGAGAGCAGTTCTTC. It encodes CASSWTQGGEQFF.

The chain carries TRBV6-5 and TRBJ2-1; TRBD2 agrees at 9 bases. The CDR3 totals 14 residues. In germline, CDR1 is MNHEY, CDR2 SVGAGI. Unmatched junction bases numbered 10, after V lost 8 bases and J lost 8 bases. CDR3 DNA sequence: TGTGCCAGCCACCTCGGGACTAGCTCCTATGAGCAGTTCTTC. Translating it yields CASHLGTSSYEQFF.

The chain has TRBV4-3 and TRBJ2-3, with D possibly matching TRBD1 (6 bases). Germline values: CDR1 LGHNA, CDR2 YSLEER. V was pared by 2 bases and J by 3 bases, with 15 bases between. CDR3 size: 16 residues. This CDR3 is CASSQQSGQGTDTQYF. DNA of the CDR3: TGCGCCAGCAGCCAACAAAGTGGCCAGGGGACAGATACGCAGTATTTT.

The rearrangement uses TRBV9 and TRBJ2-7; D gene ambiguous. In germline, CDR1 is SGDLS, CDR2 YYNGEE. The CDR3 covers 14 residues. Deletions cut 1 base from V and 2 bases from J, with 10 bases between. CDR3 protein: CASSVTTATYEQYF. CDR3 DNA sequence: TGTGCCAGCAGCGTAACAACAGCTACCTACGAGCAGTACTTC.

As concerns this clone: At one end, the junction sequence differs from germline, possibly due to a read error. The V and J genes are TRBV7-2 and TRBJ2-7; TRBD1 matches 9 bases. The CDR3 runs to 12 residues. CDR1 and CDR2 from the germline V gene are SGHTA and FQGNSA. The CDR3: CASSLLSGTGIF. For the CDR3, the DNA is TGTGCCAGCAGCTTACTTTCAGGGACAGGGATTTTC.

This clone was detected a few times. This rearrangement joins TRBV2 to TRBJ2-7; D possibly corresponds to TRBD1 (5 bases). CDR3 length: 14 residues. In germline, CDR1 is SNHLY, CDR2 FYNNEI. Trimming left V 5 bases short and J 1 base short, with 12 bases between. This CDR3 reads CASSSMTASYEQYF. The CDR3 DNA reads as TGTGCCAGCAGTTCTATGACAGCTTCCTACGAGCAGTACTTC.

V is TRBV15 and J is TRBJ1-4; possibly TRBD1 for D (5 bases). This CDR3 region has 16 residues. From germline, CDR1 is LNHNV and CDR2 YYDKDF (reference sequence). V shed 1 base and J shed 3 bases, with 12 bases lying between them. This chain's CDR3 is CATSRAQGAANEKLFF. The CDR3 nucleotides read TGTGCCACCAGCAGAGCGCAGGGTGCGGCTAATGAAAAACTGTTTTTT.

This chain connects TRBV29-1 to TRBJ2-5; D possibly corresponds to TRBD1 (6 bases). The CDR3 loop spans 14 amino acids. Germline-derived CDR1 and CDR2 are SQVTM and ANQGSEA. Trimming cost V 6 bases and J 1 base, with 15 bases left between them. The chain's CDR3 is CSVVRGAFQETQYF. In nucleotides, the CDR3 is TGCAGCGTCGTCAGGGGCGCCTTCCAAGAGACCCAGTACTTC.

This clone was observed once. The gene calls are TRBV7-9 and TRBJ2-6, with D maybe TRBD1 (5 bases). Trimming stripped 2 bases from V and 4 bases from J, with 21 bases between. Germline CDR1 SEHNR, CDR2 FQNEAQ (reference sequence). CDR3 length: 19 residues. The chain's CDR3 is CASSLRGSGFRVGANVLTF. CDR3 in DNA: TGTGCCAGCAGCTTAAGGGGTTCAGGCTTCCGAGTGGGGGCCAACGTCCTGACTTTC.

The J gene is TRBJ2-1, the V gene TRBV2; 12 positions agree with TRBD2. Trimming removed 6 bases from V and 6 bases from J; junction bases left unmatched: 12. Per the germline V gene, CDR1 is SNHLY and CDR2 is FYNNEI. CDR3 size: 17 residues. The chain's CDR3 is CASRDGLAGTARNEQFF. The CDR3 coding sequence is TGTGCCAGCAGGGACGGACTAGCGGGGACCGCGCGCAATGAGCAGTTCTTC. Drawing the rest from reference TRBV2 and TRBJ2-1, the complete variable domain is EPEVTQTPSHQVTQMGQEVILRCVPISNHLYFYWYRQILGQKVEFLVSFYNNEISEKSEIFDDQFSVERPDGSNFTLKIRSTKLEDSAMYFCASRDGLAGTARNEQFFGPGTRLTVL.

The chain combines TRBV7-9 with TRBJ2-5; unclear D gene. CDR1 SEHNR and CDR2 FQNEAQ come from the germline V gene (reference sequence). Trimming left V 8 bases short and J 2 bases short, with 18 bases between. The CDR3 is made up of 15 amino acids. CDR3: CASRPVQAGQETQYF. CDR3 coding DNA: TGTGCCAGCCGCCCAGTCCAGGCAGGTCAAGAGACCCAGTACTTC.

This clone occurred a few times. CDR3 sequence reads: CASSESTQGAGEQYF. CDR3 bases: TGCGCCAGCAGTGAGTCGACACAGGGGGCGGGAGAGCAGTACTTC. The rearrangement links TRBV10-1 to TRBJ2-7, with TRBD1 matching over 9 bases. The CDR3 sequence is 15 residues long. Trimming removed 0 bases from V and 7 bases from J; junction bases left unmatched: 7. Germline CDR1 WNHNN, CDR2 SYGVQD (reference sequence).

Here the CDR3 reads CAAILDVGYEQYF. DNA of the CDR3: TGTGCCGCTATTCTGGATGTCGGGTACGAGCAGTACTTC. The rearrangement uses TRBV30 and TRBJ2-7; D not certain. Germline values: CDR1 GTSNPN, CDR2 SVGIG (reference sequence). The CDR3 is 13 residues long. V lost 8 bases and J 4 bases, leaving 18 bases between the germline ends.

On this clone: Other DNA sequences from this sample encode an identical CDR3 as well. The chain has TRBV2 and TRBJ1-2; D is undetermined. Trimming left V 3 bases short and J 1 base short, with 6 bases between. This CDR3 has 13 residues. CDR1 is SNHLY and CDR2 is FYNNEI in the germline V gene. CDR3 DNA sequence: TGTGCCAGCAGTGAGGAGGGTAACTATGGCTACACCTTC. This translates into CASSEEGNYGYTF.

The DNA of the CDR3 is TGTGCCAGCAGCTTGGACAGGGGCTACGAGCAGTACTTC. This gives the protein CASSLDRGYEQYF. V and J are TRBV7-6 and TRBJ2-7; the match to TRBD1 covers 9 bases. Germline trimming cut 3 bases from V and 3 bases from J; bases unmatched to any gene: 0. The germline gives CDR1 SGHVS, CDR2 FNYEAQ. CDR3 length: 13 residues.

The CDR3 spells CASKTGGQGGTEAFF. The CDR3 coding sequence is TGCGCCAGCAAAACTGGCGGACAGGGTGGGACTGAAGCTTTCTTT. J is TRBJ1-1 and V is TRBV4-1; 8 nucleotides agree with TRBD1. The V and J ends lost 7 bases and 5 bases, in that order; junction bases with no gene match: 12. The CDR3 is 15 amino acids. CDR1 MGHRA and CDR2 YSYEKL come from the germline V gene.

The chain recombines TRBV5-1 with TRBJ1-5, with a weak D call TRBD1 (6 bases). Germline V CDR1 and CDR2: SGHRS, YFSETQ. The CDR3 length is 14 residues. V lost 4 bases and J 4 bases, leaving 12 bases between the germline ends. The CDR3 is CASSPGDVNQPQHF. CDR3 nucleotides: TGCGCCAGCAGCCCAGGGGACGTTAATCAGCCCCAGCATTTT.

The gene calls are TRBV29-1 and TRBJ1-5; 9 nucleotides match TRBD1. The CDR3 runs to 12 residues. CDR1 is SQVTM, CDR2 ANQGSEA, per germline. Trimming removed 4 bases from V and 12 bases from J; junction bases left unmatched: 7. The DNA of the CDR3 is TGCAGCGTTGTGTGGGAGACAGGGGGCCAGCATTTT. This encodes CSVVWETGGQHF. The entire variable domain, with the rest obtained from reference TRBV29-1 and TRBJ1-5, is as follows: SAVISQKPSRDICQRGTSLTIQCQVDSQVTMMFWYRQQPGQSLTLIATANQGSEATYESGFVIDKFPISRPNLTFSTLTVSNMSPEDSSIYLCSVVWETGGQHFGDGTRLSIL.

This clone was found once. The chain links TRBV18 to TRBJ1-2; D might be TRBD1 (6 bases). There are 13 residues in the CDR3. The germline gives CDR1 KGHSH, CDR2 LQKENI. With 2 bases removed from V and 6 bases from J, the gap between germline ends came to 10 bases. CDR3 bases: TGTGCCAGCTCACCAAACAGGGTTAATGGCTACACCTTC. It specifies CASSPNRVNGYTF.

The rearrangement links TRBV5-6 to TRBJ2-2, with 8 bases identical to TRBD1. CDR3 size: 16 residues. CDR1 SGHDT and CDR2 YYEEEE come from the germline V gene. J gave up 4 bases and V 2 bases, and 7 bases lay outside the gene matches. The CDR3 region has the DNA TGTGCCAGCAGCTTTCGACAGGGGTCGGGCACCGGGGAGCTGTTTTTT. As protein: CASSFRQGSGTGELFF.

CDR3 bases: TGTGCCAGTAGCCCTACAGGGGGGTCCTACGAGCAGTACTTC. Amino acids: CASSPTGGSYEQYF. The chain has TRBV19 and TRBJ2-7; 8 bases line up with TRBD1. The J segment lost 1 base and the V segment lost 6 bases, leaving 5 bases of the junction unmatched. Germline CDR1 is LNHDA and CDR2 is SQIVND (reference sequence). The CDR3 length is 14 residues.

The V and J genes are TRBV9 and TRBJ1-5, with D perhaps TRBD1 (5 bases). In germline, CDR1 is SGDLS, CDR2 YYNGEE. The CDR3 is 17 amino acids. Trimming stripped 4 bases from V and 5 bases from J, with 22 bases between. CDR3 in amino acids: CASSPNGLARADQPQHF. The CDR3 nucleotides are TGTGCCAGCAGCCCCAACGGGTTGGCCAGGGCCGATCAGCCCCAGCATTTT. Looking up the rest from reference TRBV9 and TRBJ1-5 gives the full variable domain: DSGVTQTPKHLITATGQRVTLRCSPRSGDLSVYWYQQSLDQGLQFLIQYYNGEERAKGNILERFSAQQFPDLHSELNLSSLELGDSALYFCASSPNGLARADQPQHFGDGTRLSIL.

The chain employs TRBV5-1 and TRBJ2-5; TRBD1 aligns across 7 bases. The DNA end is a closer match to TRBJ2-7, so the J assignment may be wrong. The CDR3 is made up of 14 amino acids. Germline CDR1 SGHRS, CDR2 YFSETQ. The CDR3 sequence is CASSWTRQGYEQYF. CDR3 DNA: TGCGCCAGCAGCTGGACCCGACAGGGTTACGAGCAGTACTTC.

This clone is a singleton in its sample. The chain has TRBV5-6 and TRBJ2-7; D uncertain. The CDR3 runs to 14 residues. V dropped 2 bases and J dropped 0 bases, with 9 bases sitting between them. Germline V gene sequence: CDR1 SGHDT, CDR2 YYEEEE. CDR3 sequence reads: CASSFSIPSYEQYF. As DNA, the CDR3 is TGTGCCAGCAGCTTCTCTATACCCTCCTACGAGCAGTACTTC.

This clone has only a few counts. The J gene is TRBJ2-1, the V gene TRBV29-1; D possibly corresponds to TRBD2 (5 bases). Germline V gene sequence: CDR1 SQVTM, CDR2 ANQGSEA. The CDR3 loop spans 16 amino acids. Trimming removed 6 bases from V and 4 bases from J, with 22 bases in between. The CDR3 region has the DNA TGCAGCGTAGAGAAGGACCCACCGGAGGAATACAATGAGCAGTTCTTC. Protein product: CSVEKDPPEEYNEQFF.